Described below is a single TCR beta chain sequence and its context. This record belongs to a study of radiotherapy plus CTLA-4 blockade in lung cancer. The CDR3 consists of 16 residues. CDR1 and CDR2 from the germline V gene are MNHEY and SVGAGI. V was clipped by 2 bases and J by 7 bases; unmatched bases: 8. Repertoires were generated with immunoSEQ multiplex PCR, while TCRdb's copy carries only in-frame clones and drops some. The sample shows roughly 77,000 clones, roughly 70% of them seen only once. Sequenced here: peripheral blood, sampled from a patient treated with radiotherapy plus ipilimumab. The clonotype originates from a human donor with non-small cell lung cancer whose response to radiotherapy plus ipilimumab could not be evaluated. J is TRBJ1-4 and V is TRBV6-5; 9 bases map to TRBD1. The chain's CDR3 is CASSYGYRGLGEKLFF. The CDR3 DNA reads TGTGCCAGCAGTTACGGTTACAGGGGGCTGGGTGAAAAACTGTTTTTT.